This T cell receptor (beta chain) was observed in a study of OX40 agonist ivuxolimab in advanced cancers. Some background on the complete study: The costimulatory receptor OX40 (CD134) was targeted by ivuxolimab, a fully human IgG2 agonistic monoclonal antibody. Intravenous ivuxolimab was administered to patients every 2 weeks at six dose levels: 0.01, 0.1, 0.3, 1.5, 3 and 10 mg/kg. Among the roughly 54 dose-escalation patients, approximately 20 had hepatocellular carcinoma, around 15 melanoma, 9 renal cell carcinoma and 9 head and neck cancer. In the dose-escalation cohort, roughly 80% of patients were male, and the mean age was approximately 64 years, with a range of roughly 20 to 80. Prior anti-PD-1, anti-PD-L1 or anti-CTLA-4 therapy was permitted, and checkpoint inhibitors had been received by about 36% of dose-escalation patients. Partial responses were achieved by three dose-escalation patients, of whom one had hepatocellular carcinoma and two had cutaneous melanoma. The purpose of peripheral TCRbeta sequencing was to test whether ivuxolimab changed TCR sequence diversity and led to clonal T-cell expansion. The paper reports the monotherapy dose-escalation portion (N ≈ 50 patients) of the phase I ivuxolimab trial. What the work shows at the level of the full study, not this receptor alone: At doses of 0.1 to 3.0 mg/kg, clonal expansion of both CD4+ and CD8+ T cells in blood was seen between baseline and week 6. Partial responders in the 0.1-3.0 mg/kg groups had among the lowest normalized peripheral clonal expansion, especially among CD8+ T cells. Low levels of normalized T-cell clonal expansion were also seen in some patients who did not respond. After ivuxolimab, more expanded clones were found on average in CD8+ T cells than in CD4+ T cells. The antigen specificity of the peripheral T cells that underwent clonal expansion was not determined.

Patients with autoimmune disease history or receiving systemic immunosuppression were excluded from the trial. In every dose cohort, peripheral blood was drawn for TCR sequencing at baseline, cycle 4 day 1, and cycle 7 day 1. Samples came from an open-label, multicenter, first-in-human phase I dose-escalation trial of ivuxolimab. Adults with locally advanced or metastatic melanoma, renal cell, hepatocellular, or head and neck squamous cell carcinoma were enrolled in the trial. Before TCR sequencing, CD4+ and CD8+ T cells were separately sorted from peripheral blood. On this clone: It lacks a known antigen. Qualities for individual bases were not recorded, and no much larger clone is one base off.

Genomic DNA was isolated from the sorted cells so that the TCRbeta CDR3 region could be sequenced. The immunoSEQ Assay was used for sequencing of TCRbeta CDR3 regions. TCRdb took this table from immuneACCESS and kept in-frame rearrangements with V and J called. Such tables lack part of the clones; where checked against another copy, unresolved V genes explain under half of the gap, and the rest is unexplained. The sample records under 65,000 clones, nearly 90% of which are singletons. Together, the top ten hold approximately 0.32% of the sample. CDR3 length: 16 amino acids, cysteine to phenylalanine. The sequence is cut down to CDR3 DNA, 48 bases in frame from base 1. The V end loses 0 bases and the J end loses 4 bases, and a stretch of 14 bases separates them. The germline V gene supplies CDR1 SGHRS and CDR2 YFSETQ.

The source material was CD4+ or CD8+ T cells sorted from blood, sampled in a trial of the OX40 agonist ivuxolimab. The chain was built from TRBV5-1 and TRBJ1-3; TRBD1 is a possible D gene, resting on 6 matching bases. The clonotype originates from an adult with an advanced solid tumor such as melanoma, head and neck, liver or kidney cancer. In nucleotide form, the sequence is TGCGCCAGCAGCTTGGTCCCGGGGGCAGACGGAAACACCATATATTTT. The resulting protein is CASSLVPGADGNTIYF.